The text below deals with one T cell receptor (beta chain). This sample was included in a study of blood T cell repertoires in COVID-19. Some clones are missing from TCRdb's copy, which holds only in-frame ones; the method was immunoSEQ multiplex PCR. The table shows fewer than 85,000 clones, with about 88% occurring only once. This CDR3 contains 16 residues. The ends lost 7 bases at V and 1 base at J; junction bases unmatched: 9. Germline V gene sequence: CDR1 SGHRS, CDR2 YFSETQ. The material sequenced was peripheral blood. The chain joins TRBV5-1 to TRBJ2-2, with 8 bases that match TRBD1. This TCR was recovered from a human donor in a cohort sampled during active COVID-19. The CDR3 bases are TGCGCCAGCGTCCAGGACAGGGTCGAGAACACCGGGGAGCTGTTTTTT. It codes for CASVQDRVENTGELFF.